This T cell receptor (beta chain) is drawn from a study of cytomegalovirus exposure and HLA in healthy donors. Germline-derived CDR1 and CDR2 are GTSNPN and SVGIG (reference sequence). V shed 2 bases and J 5 bases; nucleotides not matched to a gene: 7. The CDR3 is 14 residues long. Researchers ran the PCR with 60 Vbeta and 13 Jbeta primers. Original handling: Approximately 12 million of the 60 million to 80 million unique TCR beta chains counted in a later analysis were shared. Some clones are missing from TCRdb's copy, which holds only in-frame ones; the method was immunoSEQ multiplex PCR. Clone size and the V and J calls come from that table; the DNA yielded D and trimming. The table includes nearly 200,000 clones, roughly 77% detected once.

This receptor was identified in a male donor in good health and CMV-seropositive. Sequencing was done on a sample of PBMCs. This chain links TRBV30 with TRBJ1-1; 8 nucleotides align to TRBD1. The CDR3 region is CAWSRQGRRTEAFF. For the CDR3, the DNA is TGTGCCTGGAGTAGACAGGGGAGGAGAACTGAAGCTTTCTTT.